These 22 T cell receptor beta chains originate from one sample sequenced in a study of blood T cell repertoires in COVID-19. Only in-frame clones appear in the TCRdb table, and some are missing; sequencing was by immunoSEQ multiplex PCR. The data contain 200,000 to 250,000 clones, about nine tenths of them singletons. Sample: peripheral blood. These receptors were obtained from a man between 25 and 39 years old with COVID-19, enrolled during active disease.

The chain employs TRBV18 and TRBJ1-2, with D hard to call. The V gene lost 1 base and the J gene lost 6 bases, with 12 bases spanning the gap. CDR1 is KGHSH, CDR2 LQKENI, per germline. CDR3 length: 14 amino acids. CDR3 in DNA: TGTGCCAGCTCACCACTCGACAAAGTCCATGGCTACACCTTC. It yields the protein CASSPLDKVHGYTF.

The chain recombines TRBV19 with TRBJ2-5; perhaps TRBD1 as D (5 bases). V was pared by 8 bases and J by 1 base, with 11 bases between. Germline CDR1 and CDR2: LNHDA and SQIVND (reference sequence). The CDR3 loop spans 13 amino acids. The DNA of the CDR3 is TGTGCCAGTGGGTCAGGGCCCCAAGAGACCCAGTACTTC. It translates to CASGSGPQETQYF.

This sequence joins TRBV7-2 and TRBJ1-5, with TRBD1 matching 7 bases. Germline assignment: CDR1 SGHTA and CDR2 FQGNSA. The CDR3 consists of 15 residues. The V segment lost 1 base and the J segment 2 bases; nucleotides outside the gene matches: 2. The CDR3 here is CASSLDRGGNQPQHF. The CDR3 DNA reads TGTGCCAGCAGCTTAGACAGGGGTGGCAATCAGCCCCAGCATTTT.

The chain carries TRBV12-3 or TRBV12-4 and TRBJ1-5, with D unclear. Deletions cut 3 bases from V and 3 bases from J, with 6 bases between. The CDR3 totals 13 residues. CDR3 in DNA: TGTGCCAGCAGTTTGAGTCTCAATCAGCCCCAGCATTTT. Its protein is CASSLSLNQPQHF.

This clone came up once. The V call is TRBV9, the J call TRBJ1-2; 8 bases map to TRBD1. The junction had 12 bases not matched to a gene; V was cut back by 4 bases and J by 4 bases. This CDR3 spans 16 amino acids. CDR1 SGDLS and CDR2 YYNGEE come from the germline V gene. This CDR3 reads CASSPGQGGLLYGYTF. For the CDR3, the DNA is TGTGCCAGCAGCCCAGGACAGGGCGGCCTGCTCTATGGCTACACCTTC.

This sequence joins TRBV6-1 and TRBJ2-7, with 7 bases lining up with TRBD2. V was clipped by 3 bases and J by 2 bases; unmatched bases: 7. Germline CDR1 is MNHNS and CDR2 is SASEGT. The CDR3 loop spans 15 amino acids. CDR3 bases: TGTGCCAGCAGTGATTTGGGGGGGAGCGCCTACGAGCAGTACTTC. Its translation: CASSDLGGSAYEQYF.

This sequence joins TRBV3-1 (or the pseudogene TRBV3-2) and TRBJ2-7; 10 bases match TRBD2. CDR1 LGHDT and CDR2 YNNKEL come from the germline V gene (reference sequence). Losses at the gene ends were 5 bases for V and 2 bases for J; bases not matched to a gene: 3. The CDR3 is made up of 14 amino acids. CDR3 sequence reads: CASSSTSGAYEQYF. For the CDR3, the DNA is TGTGCCAGCAGCAGTACTAGCGGGGCCTACGAGCAGTACTTC.

The gene calls are TRBV5-4 and TRBJ2-2; 7 bases align to TRBD2. After removal of 2 bases from V and 6 bases from J, the junction contained 7 bases not matched to a gene. The CDR3 is 15 residues long. Germline lookup yields CDR1 SGHNT and CDR2 YYREEE (reference sequence). This CDR3 reads CASSFISGGAGELFF. The CDR3 bases are TGTGCCAGCAGCTTTATTTCTGGGGGGGCCGGGGAGCTGTTTTTT.

The J gene is TRBJ2-1, the V gene TRBV5-1; 8 bases are shared with TRBD2. J was trimmed by 0 bases and V by 2 bases; bases with no gene match: 4. CDR3 length: 16 amino acids. CDR1 SGHRS and CDR2 YFSETQ come from the germline V gene. DNA of the CDR3: TGCGCCAGCAGCTTCGGGGGGGTGAGCTCCTACAATGAGCAGTTCTTC. Translation gives CASSFGGVSSYNEQFF.

The DNA for the CDR3 is TGTGCCAGCAGCCCCCCCGGACTAGCGGGGGGCCGGGCGAGAGAGCAGTACTTC. As protein: CASSPPGLAGGRAREQYF. The V gene is TRBV5-4, the J gene TRBJ2-7, with 14 positions matching TRBD2. Germline CDR1 reads SGHNT; CDR2 reads YYREEE (reference sequence). There are 18 residues in the CDR3. V dropped 4 bases and J dropped 7; count of bases not matched to a gene: 16.

This clone was recorded only once. Other DNA sequences from this sample encode an identical CDR3 as well. This chain uses TRBV27 with TRBJ2-6; 12 positions agree with TRBD1. The CDR3 is made up of 17 amino acids. The trim removed 4 bases at V and 1 base at J, leaving 2 bases unmatched. Germline V CDR1 and CDR2: MNHEY, SMNVEV (reference sequence). The CDR3 sequence: CASSSGQGASGANVLTF. The CDR3 region has the DNA TGTGCCAGCAGTTCGGGACAGGGGGCGTCTGGGGCCAACGTCCTGACTTTC.

The rearrangement links TRBV28 to TRBJ1-4; 11 nucleotides line up with TRBD1. CDR1 and CDR2 (germline): MDHEN, SYDVKM. After removal of 3 bases from V and 8 bases from J, the junction contained 5 bases not matched to a gene. This CDR3 is built from 15 residues. CDR3 region: CASSLGTGGEEKLFF. In DNA form, the CDR3 reads TGTGCCAGCAGTTTGGGGACAGGGGGTGAGGAAAAACTGTTTTTT.

The chain is built from TRBV10-3 and TRBJ1-6, with 8 bases matching TRBD1. Losses at the gene ends were 4 bases for V and 3 bases for J; bases not matched to a gene: 5. Germline CDR1 and CDR2: ENHRY and SYGVKD. The CDR3 is 16 residues long. The CDR3 nucleotides read TGTGCCATCAGTGCCCAGGGGGCTAACTATAATTCACCCCTCCACTTT. Translating gives CAISAQGANYNSPLHF.

This clone was detected once. This chain links TRBV10-3 with TRBJ2-2, with 12 nucleotides matching TRBD1. After removal of 6 bases from V and 0 bases from J, the junction contained 5 bases not matched to a gene. The CDR3 contains 17 residues. The germline V gene encodes CDR1 ENHRY and CDR2 SYGVKD. The CDR3 region has the DNA TGTGCCATCAGAGGGGGACAGGGGGCGCCGAACACCGGGGAGCTGTTTTTT. As protein: CAIRGGQGAPNTGELFF.

V gene TRBV7-3 combines with J gene TRBJ1-1; 9 bases line up with TRBD1. This CDR3 is built from 17 residues. J lost 0 bases, V lost 1 base, and 6 bases had no gene match. Germline V lookup: CDR1 SGHTA, CDR2 FQGTGA. CDR3: CASSLMGTGSMNTEAFF. The CDR3 DNA reads TGTGCCAGCAGCTTAATGGGGACAGGGTCCATGAACACTGAAGCTTTCTTT.

The chain couples TRBV27 to TRBJ2-5; the D is unclear. CDR3 length: 13 residues. V dropped 5 bases and J dropped 7 bases, with 14 bases sitting between them. The germline CDR1 and CDR2 sequences are MNHEY and SMNVEV (reference sequence). Here the CDR3 DNA reads TGTGCCAGCAGTACCCCTGGCTCGGGGACCCAGTACTTC. Its protein is CASSTPGSGTQYF.

The chain has TRBV7-3 and TRBJ2-1; TRBD2 matches 7 bases. J gave up 5 bases and V 2 bases, and 6 bases lay outside the gene matches. Germline-derived CDR1 and CDR2 are SGHTA and FQGTGA. The CDR3 is made up of 15 amino acids. The CDR3 DNA is TGTGCCAGCAGCTTACAAGCGGGGCTAGACAATGAGCAGTTCTTC. It yields the protein CASSLQAGLDNEQFF.

V usage is TRBV6-1 and J usage is TRBJ1-4, with D possibly matching TRBD1 (5 bases). From germline, CDR1 is MNHNS and CDR2 SASEGT. This CDR3 is built from 14 residues. V lost 3 bases to trimming and J lost 8 bases, with 13 bases between them. The CDR3, as DNA: TGTGCCAGCAGTGACAGGGCCTATCTGGAAAAACTGTTTTTT. Translation: CASSDRAYLEKLFF.

This sequence joins TRBV28 and TRBJ2-7; TRBD1 aligns across 7 bases. CDR3 length: 13 residues. Germline CDR1 and CDR2: MDHEN and SYDVKM. Trimming at V came to 4 bases and at J to 4 bases, leaving 4 bases not matched to a gene. Here the CDR3 reads CASSSPDRYEQYF. The CDR3 bases are TGTGCCAGCAGTTCCCCGGACAGGTACGAGCAGTACTTC.

The chain uses TRBV18 and TRBJ2-3; D possibly corresponds to TRBD1 (6 bases). V was trimmed by 6 bases and J by 3 bases, leaving 10 bases between them. The V gene's germline CDR1 is KGHSH and CDR2 LQKENI. The CDR3 is 13 residues long. The CDR3 spells CASSNRETDTQYF. CDR3 DNA sequence: TGTGCCAGCTCGAACAGGGAGACAGATACGCAGTATTTT. Supplemented by reference TRBV18 and TRBJ2-3, the full variable domain reads NAGVMQNPRHLVRRRGQEARLRCSPMKGHSHVYWYRQLPEEGLKFMVYLQKENIIDESGMPKERFSAEFPKEGPSILRIQQVVRGDSAAYFCASSNRETDTQYFGPGTRLTVL.

This sequence joins TRBV28 and TRBJ1-4; tentatively, D is TRBD1 (6 bases). Germline V gene sequence: CDR1 MDHEN, CDR2 SYDVKM. V was pared by 3 bases and J by 8 bases, with 16 bases between. The CDR3 totals 15 residues. The CDR3 region has the DNA TGTGCCAGCAGTTTGTCGACAGGTTTGAGAGAAAAACTGTTTTTT. Translating it yields CASSLSTGLREKLFF.

A single count supports this clone. The chain employs TRBV7-3 and TRBJ2-2; D gene unclear. V was trimmed by 5 bases and J by 1 base, leaving 5 bases between them. CDR1 and CDR2 from the germline V gene are SGHTA and FQGTGA. The CDR3 spans 13 residues. This chain's CDR3 is CASSAGNTGELFF. In nucleotides, the CDR3 is TGTGCCAGCAGCGCCGGGAACACCGGGGAGCTGTTTTTT. Complete variable domain (other parts from reference TRBV7-3 and TRBJ2-2): GAGVSQTPSNKVTEKGKYVELRCDPISGHTALYWYRQSLGQGPEFLIYFQGTGAADDSGLPNDRFFAVRPEGSVSTLKIQRTERGDSAVYLCASSAGNTGELFFGEGSRLTVL.